The 14 T cell receptor beta chains below come from one sample, sequenced in a study of blood T cell repertoires in COVID-19. Generated by immunoSEQ multiplex PCR, the TCRdb table keeps only in-frame clones and is missing some. The repertoire has approximately 350,000 clones, roughly nine tenths of them found once; the top ten carry 0.95% to 1.5%. The sequenced material came from peripheral blood. The receptor set was obtained from a man in his forties with acute or convalescent COVID-19.

V usage is TRBV25-1 and J usage is TRBJ1-4; D perhaps matches TRBD1 (5 bases). V lost 2 bases and J lost 6, with 13 bases in between. The CDR3 spans 15 residues. Germline V gives CDR1 MGHDK, CDR2 SYGVNS. In DNA form, the CDR3 reads TGTGCCAGCAGTGAAAGTCAGGGCGGGGATGAAAAACTGTTTTTT. Its translation: CASSESQGGDEKLFF.

The CDR3: CASSPVAGGDTGELFF. The CDR3 DNA follows: TGTGCCAGCAGCCCAGTAGCGGGAGGGGACACCGGGGAGCTGTTTTTT. This chain joins TRBV16 and TRBJ2-2, with 11 bases aligning to TRBD2. J lost 3 bases, V lost 4 bases, and 4 bases had no gene match. This CDR3 is 16 amino acids long. Germline assignment: CDR1 KGHSY and CDR2 FQNENV.

Comment on this clone: A junction boundary mismatches the germline segment, possibly from a read error. CDR3 sequence: CASSSSLNRAADTQYF. Written as DNA, the CDR3 is TGTGCCAGCAGCTCATCCCTCAACAGGGCCGCAGATACGCAATATTTT. V and J are TRBV9 and TRBJ2-3; a possible D gene is TRBD1 (6 bases). The CDR3 consists of 16 residues. Germline CDR1 reads SGDLS; CDR2 reads YYNGEE.

The V gene is TRBV5-4, the J gene TRBJ1-1, with D perhaps TRBD1 (6 bases). Trimming removed 4 bases from V and 2 bases from J, with 9 bases in between. The CDR3 sequence is 13 residues long. The germline V gene encodes CDR1 SGHNT and CDR2 YYREEE (reference sequence). The CDR3 DNA follows: TGTGCCAGCAGCCAGGGACACAACACTGAAGCTTTCTTT. This translates into CASSQGHNTEAFF.

The CDR3 sequence is CASEPTGGLNEKLFF. The CDR3 DNA reads TGTGCCAGCGAACCGACAGGGGGCCTTAATGAAAAACTGTTTTTT. The gene calls are TRBV7-9 and TRBJ1-4; the match to TRBD1 covers 10 bases. The CDR3 contains 15 residues. The germline V gene has CDR1 SEHNR and CDR2 FQNEAQ (reference sequence). V trimming: 8 bases; J trimming: 4 bases; junction bases outside the gene matches: 7. Full variable domain (rest looked up from reference TRBV7-9 and TRBJ1-4): DTGVSQNPRHKITKRGQNVTFRCDPISEHNRLYWYRQTLGQGPEFLTYFQNEAQLEKSRLLSDRFSAERPKGSFSTLEIQRTEQGDSAMYLCASEPTGGLNEKLFFGSGTQLSVL.

The V and J genes are TRBV28 and TRBJ1-5; possibly TRBD1 for D (5 bases). Trimming shortened V by 2 bases and J by 3 bases, and 14 bases separated the two germline ends. Germline V gene data show CDR1 as MDHEN and CDR2 as SYDVKM. This CDR3 has 16 amino acids. CDR3 sequence: CASSLGQGSPNQPQHF. Here the CDR3 DNA reads TGTGCCAGCAGTTTAGGGCAGGGCTCCCCCAATCAGCCCCAGCATTTT.

The CDR3 is CASSPRGFEQFF. The DNA for the CDR3 is TGTGCCAGCTCACCCAGGGGGTTTGAGCAGTTCTTC. The rearrangement joins TRBV18 to TRBJ2-1; 7 positions agree with TRBD1. This CDR3 region has 12 residues. With 3 bases clipped from V and 9 bases from J, the junction kept 2 bases outside the gene matches. The V gene's germline CDR1 is KGHSH and CDR2 LQKENI.

The gene calls are TRBV28 and TRBJ1-5, with 9 positions matching TRBD1. J gave up 1 base and V 5 bases, and 9 bases lay outside the gene matches. CDR3 size: 17 residues. Germline CDR1 and CDR2: MDHEN and SYDVKM. This CDR3 is CASSPSTGGASNQPQHF. The CDR3 DNA reads as TGTGCCAGCAGTCCCTCTACAGGGGGCGCGAGCAATCAGCCCCAGCATTTT.

The chain couples TRBV6-5 to TRBJ1-1, with 7 bases that match TRBD1. Germline CDR1 MNHEY, CDR2 SVGAGI. J was trimmed by 9 bases and V by 4 bases; bases with no gene match: 5. The CDR3 loop spans 12 amino acids. DNA for the CDR3: TGTGCCAGCAGTTTATCGGGACAGAAAGCTTTCTTT. Its protein is CASSLSGQKAFF.

The chain couples TRBV12-3 or TRBV12-4 to TRBJ1-3; D ambiguous. There are 13 residues in the CDR3. The V gene lost 7 bases and the J gene lost 3 bases, with 10 bases spanning the gap. The CDR3 sequence is CASILRVGNTIYF. In DNA form, the CDR3 reads TGTGCCAGCATCTTGAGGGTTGGAAACACCATATATTTT.

The V call is TRBV6-2 or TRBV6-3, the J call TRBJ2-1; TRBD2 agrees at 9 bases. This CDR3 comprises 16 residues. The V gene's germline CDR1 is MNHEY and CDR2 SVGEGT. V shed 0 bases and J 8 bases; nucleotides not matched to a gene: 8. The chain's CDR3 is CASSYSRASGEDEQFF. CDR3 DNA sequence: TGTGCCAGCAGTTACTCGAGGGCTAGCGGGGAGGATGAGCAGTTCTTC.

This chain uses TRBV5-1 with TRBJ1-6; D ambiguous. The CDR3 totals 13 residues. The germline V and J ends were trimmed by 0 bases and 6 bases, with 4 bases remaining between them. Germline values: CDR1 SGHRS, CDR2 YFSETQ. The CDR3 here is CASSLGVNSPLHF. Here the CDR3 DNA reads TGCGCCAGCAGCTTGGGCGTTAATTCACCCCTCCACTTT. Using reference TRBV5-1 and TRBJ1-6 for the parts outside the CDR3, the full variable domain is KAGVTQTPRYLIKTRGQQVTLSCSPISGHRSVSWYQQTPGQGLQFLFEYFSETQRNKGNFPGRFSGRQFSNSRSEMNVSTLELGDSALYLCASSLGVNSPLHFGNGTRLTVT.

V usage is TRBV7-9 and J usage is TRBJ2-7, with 8 bases lining up with TRBD1. Germline V gene data show CDR1 as SEHNR and CDR2 as FQNEAQ (reference sequence). The J segment lost 6 bases and the V segment lost 7 bases, leaving 14 bases of the junction unmatched. The CDR3 is 15 residues long. CDR3 region: CASNPYRQGASEQYF. The DNA of the CDR3 is TGTGCCAGCAACCCTTATCGTCAGGGGGCGTCCGAGCAGTACTTC. The whole variable domain, remainder taken from reference TRBV7-9 and TRBJ2-7, is DTGVSQNPRHKITKRGQNVTFRCDPISEHNRLYWYRQTLGQGPEFLTYFQNEAQLEKSRLLSDRFSAERPKGSFSTLEIQRTEQGDSAMYLCASNPYRQGASEQYFGPGTRLTVT.

This chain connects TRBV7-6 to TRBJ1-6; D is undetermined. Between the trimmed V and J ends, which lost 0 bases and 7 bases, there was a span of 10 bases. This CDR3 is built from 15 residues. Germline V gene data show CDR1 as SGHVS and CDR2 as FNYEAQ. The CDR3: CASSLAGRGNSPLHF. The CDR3 DNA follows: TGTGCCAGCAGCTTAGCGGGCAGAGGGAATTCACCCCTCCACTTT.